The rows below give T cell receptor beta chains drawn from one sample of a study of T-cell memory formation after mild COVID-19. TCRdb redid the calling of the 5' RACE reads with MiXCR, one entry per CDR3 protein. The sample carries about 560,000 distinct CDR3 sequences, approximately 15% recorded once. Sequences were obtained from PBMCs or a T cell subset sorted from them (not recorded which). The receptors stem from an adult woman who had mild COVID-19 (a few samples of this study predate the infection). Cell type and time point are not known. Both conserved end residues are part of each CDR3. The D gene is left open where the match is weak. The size field is filled for only some rows; it gives once, few, many or a size class.

>TRBV24-1|TRBD2|few|TRBJ2-3
TGTGCCACCAGTGATGGGACTAGCGGGAAAACCCGCACAGATACGCAGTATTTT
CATSDGTSGKTRTDTQYF
>TRBV20-1|.|few|TRBJ1-2
TGCAGTGTGGAGATGTGGGATGGTGGCTACACCTTC
CSVEMWDGGYTF
>TRBV12-3/TRBV12-4|.|few|TRBJ1-2
TGTGCCAGCAGTCAGACCAACTATGGCTACACCTTC
CASSQTNYGYTF
>TRBV15|.|few|TRBJ2-7
TGTGCCACCAGCGAAAGGGCAGGCGGCGACGAGCAGTACTTC
CATSERAGGDEQYF
>TRBV7-2|.|.|TRBJ1-2
TGTGCCAGCAGCTGGGCCACTAGTAACTATGGCTACACCTTC
CASSWATSNYGYTF
>TRBV5-4|.|few|TRBJ2-5
TGTGCCAGCAGCTTGCGCAGGACAGAAGAGACCCAGTACTTC
CASSLRRTEETQYF
>TRBV15|.|.|TRBJ1-5
TGTGCCACCAGCAGAGTCAGGGACCAGCCCCAGCATTTT
CATSRVRDQPQHF
>TRBV4-2|.|few|TRBJ2-1
TGTGCCAGCAGCCAAGATCTTGCGGGAACCTACAATGAGCAGTTCTTC
CASSQDLAGTYNEQFF
>TRBV20-1|.|few|TRBJ2-1
TGCAGTGCTAGACCGTTTGTGTACAGCAGCTCCTACAATGAGCAGTTCTTC
CSARPFVYSSSYNEQFF
>TRBV12-3/TRBV12-4|.|many|TRBJ1-5
TGTGCCAGCAGTCTGGGCGGAGTGGGCAATCAGCCCCAGCATTTT
CASSLGGVGNQPQHF
>TRBV15|.|many|TRBJ2-7
TGTGCCACCAGCAGAGCTCGGGGTAACAGGTACGAGCAGTACTTC
CATSRARGNRYEQYF
>TRBV18|TRBD2|.|TRBJ2-5
TGTGCCAGCTCACCCCGGGCTAGCGGGGACCAAGAGACCCAGTACTTC
CASSPRASGDQETQYF
>TRBV13|.|.|TRBJ2-7
TGTGCCAGCAGTGTTTGGGACTTAGGGTACGAGCAGTACTTC
CASSVWDLGYEQYF
>TRBV21-1|.|.|TRBJ2-6
TGTGCCAGCAGCAAAGGACAGGGACTCTACTCTGGGGCCAACGTCCTGACTTTC
CASSKGQGLYSGANVLTF
>TRBV6-6|TRBD1|many|TRBJ2-4
TGTGCCAGCAGTTCCGGGACAGGGGGCAAAGACATTCAGTACTTC
CASSSGTGGKDIQYF
>TRBV6-5|TRBD1|few|TRBJ1-1
TGTGCCAGCAGTCCAACTCGCGCGACAGGGGGCACTGAAGCTTTCTTT
CASSPTRATGGTEAFF
>TRBV12-3/TRBV12-4|.|.|TRBJ1-2
TGTGCCAGCAGTCAAAGTACAGGGTGGTATGGCTACACCTTC
CASSQSTGWYGYTF
>TRBV25-1|.|few|TRBJ2-5
TGTGCCAGCAGATCGCAGGGCCAAGAGACCCAGTACTTC
CASRSQGQETQYF
>TRBV12-3/TRBV12-4|.|many|TRBJ2-5
TGTGCCAGCAGTTTAGGAGGGCATGTTGATTTAGAGACCCAGTACTTC
CASSLGGHVDLETQYF
>TRBV5-1|.|.|TRBJ1-1
TGCGCCAGCAGGTACTCGAGGGGGGAATTGCGAACTGAAGCTTTCTTT
CASRYSRGELRTEAFF
>TRBV20-1|.|.|TRBJ2-3
TGCAGTGCTAGCTCTCAGGGTACCACATGGACAGATACGCAGTATTTT
CSASSQGTTWTDTQYF
>TRBV18|TRBD1|.|TRBJ2-5
TGTGCCAGCTCACGGGCAGGGGGCGGAGAGACCCAGTACTTC
CASSRAGGGETQYF
>TRBV29-1|TRBD1|.|TRBJ2-1
TGCAGCGCTCTCCCCGGGACAGGGCGTAGAGTGGAGCAGTTCTTC
CSALPGTGRRVEQFF
>TRBV7-8|TRBD1|.|TRBJ2-3
TGTGCCAGCAGTCGACAGGGGTCCATCACAGATACGCAGTATTTT
CASSRQGSITDTQYF
>TRBV5-1|.|few|TRBJ1-2
TGCGCCAGCAGCTTGGATCGGACGTGGAAGACTAACTATGGCTACACCTTC
CASSLDRTWKTNYGYTF
>TRBV19|.|.|TRBJ1-1
TGTGCCAGTAGTCTCGACTTCCGAGGGACTGAAGCTTTCTTT
CASSLDFRGTEAFF
>TRBV9|.|.|TRBJ2-2
TGTGCCAGCAGCGTAGTCGGCTCCTTGAACACCGGGGAGCTGTTTTTT
CASSVVGSLNTGELFF
>TRBV19|TRBD2|few|TRBJ2-5
TGTGCCAGTAGAACCAGCGGGGGGGCGAGGGAGACCCAGTACTTC
CASRTSGGARETQYF
>TRBV9|TRBD1|few|TRBJ2-2
TGTGCCAGCAGCTCCCGACAGGGATACACCGGGGAGCTGTTTTTT
CASSSRQGYTGELFF
>TRBV29-1|.|few|TRBJ2-5
TGCAGCGCCGCGGACACTAGAGAGACCCAGTACTTC
CSAADTRETQYF
>TRBV20-1|TRBD2|many|TRBJ2-7
TGCAGTGCTAGGAGACTAGCGGGAGAAGTTGGGGAGCAGTACTTC
CSARRLAGEVGEQYF
>TRBV9|TRBD1|.|TRBJ2-1
TGTGCCAGCAGCGAGCAGGGGGAATCCTACAATGAGCAGTTCTTC
CASSEQGESYNEQFF
>TRBV21-1|.|.|TRBJ1-1
TGTGCCAGCAGAATATCTACCGGGACAGGGCCGTCTAGGGCTTTCTTT
CASRISTGTGPSRAFF
>TRBV29-1|.|few|TRBJ2-2
TGCAGCGTTCGCGACACCGGGGAGCTGTTTTTT
CSVRDTGELFF
>TRBV28|.|few|TRBJ2-1
TGTGCCAGCACCCGAAACGGGGTCTCCTACAATGAGCAGTTCTTC
CASTRNGVSYNEQFF
>TRBV6-2/TRBV6-3|.|.|TRBJ2-1
TGTGCCAGCAGCTACGCCGGGACTCATGTCTCCAATGAGCAGTTCTTC
CASSYAGTHVSNEQFF
>TRBV4-2|.|.|TRBJ2-1
TGTGCCAGCAGCCAAGATGGGGCTAGCCACAATGAGCAGTTCTTC
CASSQDGASHNEQFF
>TRBV30|.|.|TRBJ2-2
TGTGCCTGGACCCTCTGGGGGGTGTCCACCGGGGAGCTGTTTTTT
CAWTLWGVSTGELFF
>TRBV7-2|.|.|TRBJ2-7
TGTGCCAGCAGCTATGACAGGTCCTCTGCTTACGAGCAGTACTTC
CASSYDRSSAYEQYF
>TRBV20-1|.|many|TRBJ1-2
TGCAGTGCACCCCTTTCCGCGGCCCCCGCCTATGGCTACACCTTC
CSAPLSAAPAYGYTF
>TRBV12-3/TRBV12-4|.|.|TRBJ1-3
TGTGCCAGCAGTTTCGGGGGCAGGGTCGAGGGAAACACCATATATTTT
CASSFGGRVEGNTIYF
>TRBV20-1|.|.|TRBJ2-5
TGCAGTGCTTCCGGACGGGGGCAAGAGACCCAGTACTTC
CSASGRGQETQYF
>TRBV11-2|TRBD2|few|TRBJ2-3
TGTGCCAGCAGCTTAGAACCGGGGGGAATCACAGATACGCAGTATTTT
CASSLEPGGITDTQYF
>TRBV6-7|TRBD2|few|TRBJ2-3
TGTGCCAGCAGTTACGATTCGCTAGCGGTTAGCACAGATACGCAGTATTTT
CASSYDSLAVSTDTQYF
>TRBV7-9|.|few|TRBJ1-2
TGTGCCAGCAGCTCCTCGACCGAGGCCTATGGCTACACCTTC
CASSSSTEAYGYTF
>TRBV5-1|TRBD2|few|TRBJ2-3
TGCGCCAGCAGCCGAGGCACTAGCGGGAGGTTTGATACGCAGTATTTT
CASSRGTSGRFDTQYF
>TRBV15|.|.|TRBJ2-3
TGTGCCACCAGCAGAGGGACCAGAGTAGATACGCAGTATTTT
CATSRGTRVDTQYF
>TRBV7-3|.|few|TRBJ2-7
TGTGCCAACCTACAGCGGAACAGCTCCTACGAGCAGTACTTC
CANLQRNSSYEQYF
>TRBV5-1|.|many|TRBJ2-1
TGCGCCAGCAGCTTGGCGGACTTCTACAATGAGCAGTTCTTC
CASSLADFYNEQFF
>TRBV11-3|.|few|TRBJ2-7
TGTGCCAGCAGCTTAGATTCGCGGGACCCCTACGAGCAGTACTTC
CASSLDSRDPYEQYF
>TRBV19|TRBD1|few|TRBJ1-5
TGTGCCAGTAGCACAGGGGAGCAGCCCCAGCATTTT
CASSTGEQPQHF
>TRBV29-1|.|few|TRBJ2-1
TGCAGCGTTGAAGATCTTACAGGGAACAATGAGCAGTTCTTC
CSVEDLTGNNEQFF
>TRBV7-3|.|.|TRBJ1-6
TGTGCCAGCAGTCCCGCGGGCCCAGATAATTCACCCCTCCACTTT
CASSPAGPDNSPLHF